This TCR beta chain was documented in a study of radiation and T cells in renal cell carcinoma. Points from the study as a whole: From baseline, blood top tumor clonotypes peaked at 2 weeks post-radiation. No pretreatment tumor biopsies were available for baseline clonotypes.

Time point denoted: blood 4 weeks post-SBRT, at nephrectomy. Treatment given: 15 Gy SBRT to primary tumor, nephrectomy 4 weeks later. Nephrectomy followed 15 Gy stereotactic body radiation by 4 weeks. After SBRT, blood was collected at 2 and 4 weeks, plus baseline. TCRdb's copy holds only in-frame clones and misses some; the assay was immunoSEQ multiplex PCR. The sample yields just under 150,000 clones, roughly 90% seen once. The CDR3 consists of 16 residues. CDR1 is MNHNY and CDR2 is SVGAGI in the germline V gene (reference sequence). Notes on this clone: Its antigen is as yet unknown.

The sample in question was blood, obtained from a patient whose treatment included radiotherapy and nephrectomy. The chain carries TRBV6-6 and TRBJ2-5; the match to TRBD1 covers 9 bases. The J call may be in error: the DNA end matches TRBJ2-7 better. The clonotype was recovered from a woman aged 45-65 years with renal cell carcinoma. CDR3 bases: TGTGCCAGCAGTTACTTAACCGGGACAGGGTCCCACGAGCAGTACTTC. Protein sequence: CASSYLTGTGSHEQYF.